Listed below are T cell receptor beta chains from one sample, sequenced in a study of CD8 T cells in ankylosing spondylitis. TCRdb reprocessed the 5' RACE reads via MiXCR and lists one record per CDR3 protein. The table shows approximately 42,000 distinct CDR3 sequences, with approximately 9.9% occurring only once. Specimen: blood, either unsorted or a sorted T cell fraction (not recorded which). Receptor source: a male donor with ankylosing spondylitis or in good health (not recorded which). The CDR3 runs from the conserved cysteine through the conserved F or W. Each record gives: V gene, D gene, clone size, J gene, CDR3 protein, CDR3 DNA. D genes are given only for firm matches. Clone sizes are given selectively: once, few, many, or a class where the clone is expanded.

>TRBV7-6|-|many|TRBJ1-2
CASSLAGTLYGYTF
TGTGCCAGCAGCTTAGCCGGGACACTCTATGGCTACACCTTC
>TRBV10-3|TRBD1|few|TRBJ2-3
CAISNRGISTDTQYF
TGTGCCATCAGTAACAGGGGGATTAGCACAGATACGCAGTATTTT
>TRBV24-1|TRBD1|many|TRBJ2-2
CATSRTGGTGELFF
TGTGCCACCAGCCGGACAGGAGGCACCGGGGAGCTGTTTTTT
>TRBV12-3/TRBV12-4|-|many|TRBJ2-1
CASSLAGAEYNEQFF
TGTGCCAGCAGTTTAGCGGGGGCCGAGTACAATGAGCAGTTCTTC
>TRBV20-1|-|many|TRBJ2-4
CSAGLGKNIQYF
TGCAGTGCTGGGCTAGGGAAAAACATTCAGTACTTC
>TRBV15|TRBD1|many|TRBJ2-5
CATSLDRGDGETQYF
TGTGCCACCAGCTTAGACAGGGGGGACGGAGAGACCCAGTACTTC
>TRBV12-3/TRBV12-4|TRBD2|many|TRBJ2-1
CASSLDSGGFNEQFF
TGTGCCAGCAGTTTAGACAGCGGGGGTTTCAATGAGCAGTTCTTC
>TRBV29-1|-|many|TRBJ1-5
CSAGTANQPQHF
TGCAGCGCCGGGACCGCGAATCAGCCCCAGCATTTT
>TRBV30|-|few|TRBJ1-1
CAWSPPRVGGAEAFF
TGTGCCTGGAGTCCCCCACGAGTGGGAGGCGCTGAAGCTTTCTTT
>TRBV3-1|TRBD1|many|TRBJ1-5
CASSAGLGGYNQPQHF
TGTGCCAGCAGCGCTGGGTTAGGGGGCTACAATCAGCCCCAGCATTTT
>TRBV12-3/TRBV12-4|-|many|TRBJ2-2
CASSPSTLARELFF
TGTGCCAGCTCCCCCTCGACTCTTGCCCGGGAGCTGTTTTTT
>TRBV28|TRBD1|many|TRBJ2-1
CASSLPTGTGTSEQFF
TGTGCCAGCAGTTTACCGACCGGGACAGGTACTAGTGAGCAGTTCTTC
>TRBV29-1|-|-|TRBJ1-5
CSGGSSNQPQHF
TGCAGCGGGGGGTCCAGCAATCAGCCCCAGCATTTT
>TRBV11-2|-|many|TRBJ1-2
CASSLAGVGYTF
TGTGCCAGCAGCTTAGCAGGGGTTGGCTACACCTTC
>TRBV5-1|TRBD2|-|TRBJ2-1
CASSNLAGGQNEQFF
TGCGCCAGCAGCAATCTAGCGGGGGGTCAAAATGAGCAGTTCTTC